One sample yielded the 13 T cell receptor beta chains listed below, sequenced in a study of vaccination and CD4 T cells after COVID-19. The Oncomine TCR Beta short-read assay was what sequenced the DNA obtained from cultured CD4+ T cells. TCRdb ran MiXCR on the PCR reads and lists one entry per CDR3 protein. The table has around 10,000 distinct CDR3 sequences, 44% seen once. Treatment: roughly 11-day PBMC culture with coronavirus spike peptide pools or control peptides (ViraFEST assay). These receptors' targets are unknown. Sequenced material: CD4+ T cells from blood, cultured in vitro. The receptors stem from a human donor who had recovered from COVID-19.

The V gene is TRBV6-1, the J gene TRBJ2-7, with 8 bases aligning to TRBD1. This CDR3 is 13 amino acids long. V lost 6 bases, J lost 5 bases, and 6 bases stayed unmatched. In germline, CDR1 is MNHNS, CDR2 SASEGT. The CDR3 DNA is TGTGCCAGCAGGGACAGGGTAAGCAACGAGCAGTACTTC. It translates to CASRDRVSNEQYF.

This rearrangement joins TRBV21-1 to TRBJ2-3; TRBD1 is the table's D call and was not checked against the DNA. TRBV21-1 is a pseudogene segment. The CDR3 loop spans 15 amino acids. The CDR3 reads CASSKRTGGTDTQYF. CDR3 DNA: TGTGCCAGCAGCAAACGGACAGGGGGCACAGATACGCAGTATTTT.

This clonotype has only a few counts. This chain uses TRBV2 with TRBJ1-2; possibly TRBD1 for D (5 bases). The CDR3 extends over 12 amino acids. Germline V gene sequence: CDR1 SNHLY, CDR2 FYNNEI. The ends were cut back, 7 bases at V and 8 bases at J, with 14 bases in the middle. CDR3 in DNA: TGTGCCAGCAAGGGCGTTAGACAGGGCTACACCTTC. It is translated as CASKGVRQGYTF.

This clonotype was found a few times. In DNA form, the CDR3 reads TGTGCCAGCAGCAGGCCGGGACAGGGATATGGCTACACCTTC. It codes for CASSRPGQGYGYTF. The V call is TRBV11-2, the J call TRBJ1-2; 9 nucleotides align to TRBD1. Losses at the gene ends were 5 bases for V and 5 bases for J; bases not matched to a gene: 6. Germline V gene data show CDR1 as SGHAT and CDR2 as FQNNGV. There are 14 residues in the CDR3.

This clonotype was counted only a few times. This chain links TRBV7-2 with TRBJ1-2, with 10 bases matching TRBD1. The CDR3 has 12 amino acids. V dropped 5 bases and J dropped 13; count of bases not matched to a gene: 7. CDR1 and CDR2 (germline): SGHTA, FQGNSA. CDR3 amino acids: CASSPGQGKITF. The CDR3 DNA sequence: TGTGCCAGCAGCCCGGGACAGGGGAAAATCACCTTC.

This rearrangement joins TRBV18 to TRBJ1-5; possible D gene TRBD1, 5 bases. Germline V CDR1 and CDR2: KGHSH, LQKENI. The V end lost 1 base, the J end lost 6 bases, and 16 bases lay between the germline ends. There are 16 residues in the CDR3. CDR3 sequence reads: CASSPLPPGVSQPQHF. The CDR3 DNA follows: TGTGCCAGCTCACCACTCCCCCCGGGGGTCAGTCAGCCCCAGCATTTT. Complete variable domain (other parts from reference TRBV18 and TRBJ1-5): NAGVMQNPRHLVRRRGQEARLRCSPMKGHSHVYWYRQLPEEGLKFMVYLQKENIIDESGMPKERFSAEFPKEGPSILRIQQVVRGDSAAYFCASSPLPPGVSQPQHFGDGTRLSIL.

This chain connects TRBV15 to TRBJ1-3; D gene ambiguous. The V end was cut by 5 bases, the J end by 9 bases, with 14 bases between. CDR1 LNHNV and CDR2 YYDKDF come from the germline V gene (reference sequence). This CDR3 contains 13 residues. The CDR3 DNA reads as TGTGCCACCAGCTCCAGGTTTGAAGGCACCATATATTTT. It specifies CATSSRFEGTIYF.

V gene TRBV12-3 or TRBV12-4 combines with J gene TRBJ1-1; tentatively, D is TRBD1 (5 bases). Between the trimmed V and J ends, which lost 4 bases and 7 bases, there was a span of 13 bases. The CDR3 extends over 13 amino acids. The CDR3 loop reads CASSSATGGEAFF. CDR3 in DNA: TGTGCCAGCAGTTCCGCGACCGGGGGTGAAGCTTTCTTT.

Turning to this clonotype: The missing conserved phenylalanine or tryptophan at the end of this CDR3 makes a read error likely. This sequence joins TRBV11-3 and TRBJ1-2, with 7 bases lining up with TRBD1. CDR1 and CDR2 (germline): SGHNT, YENEEA. After removal of 5 bases from V and 6 bases from J, the junction contained 12 bases not matched to a gene. The CDR3 is made up of 15 amino acids. CDR3 sequence reads: CASSLRGGAGDGYTS. The CDR3 DNA sequence: TGTGCCAGCAGCCTAAGAGGGGGCGCCGGGGATGGCTACACCTCC.

The rearrangement links TRBV20-1 to TRBJ1-5; possible D gene TRBD1, 6 bases. The CDR3 is 13 residues long. The germline V gene has CDR1 DFQATT and CDR2 SNEGSKA (reference sequence). V was trimmed by 6 bases and J by 7 bases, leaving 16 bases between them. The CDR3: CSAPRGIRQPQHF. The CDR3 bases are TGCAGTGCCCCAAGGGGGATTCGGCAGCCCCAGCATTTT.

The chain couples TRBV12-5 to TRBJ1-6; 7 bases line up with TRBD1. V dropped 5 bases and J dropped 9; count of bases not matched to a gene: 10. This CDR3 is built from 15 residues. Per the germline V gene, CDR1 is LGHNT and CDR2 is FRNRAP. CDR3 loop: CASGTPDRAGSPLHF. CDR3 DNA: TGTGCTAGTGGTACCCCCGACAGGGCCGGTTCACCCCTCCACTTT.

The chain has TRBV20-1 and TRBJ2-3; the match to TRBD2 covers 8 bases. The trim removed 2 bases at V and 3 bases at J, leaving 4 bases unmatched. Germline-derived CDR1 and CDR2 are DFQATT and SNEGSKA (reference sequence). This CDR3 has 14 amino acids. The CDR3 loop is CSARPPGGTDTQYF. DNA for the CDR3: TGCAGTGCTAGACCCCCGGGGGGGACAGATACGCAGTATTTT.

The rearrangement uses TRBV2 and TRBJ1-2, with 9 nucleotides matching TRBD1. CDR1 is SNHLY, CDR2 FYNNEI, per germline. The CDR3 consists of 13 residues. V was clipped by 7 bases and J by 5 bases; unmatched bases: 5. Written as DNA, the CDR3 is TGTGCCAGCAATAGGGACAGGGAGTATGGCTACACCTTC. Translation: CASNRDREYGYTF. The whole variable domain, filled in from reference TRBV2 and TRBJ1-2, reads EPEVTQTPSHQVTQMGQEVILRCVPISNHLYFYWYRQILGQKVEFLVSFYNNEISEKSEIFDDQFSVERPDGSNFTLKIRSTKLEDSAMYFCASNRDREYGYTFGSGTRLTVV.